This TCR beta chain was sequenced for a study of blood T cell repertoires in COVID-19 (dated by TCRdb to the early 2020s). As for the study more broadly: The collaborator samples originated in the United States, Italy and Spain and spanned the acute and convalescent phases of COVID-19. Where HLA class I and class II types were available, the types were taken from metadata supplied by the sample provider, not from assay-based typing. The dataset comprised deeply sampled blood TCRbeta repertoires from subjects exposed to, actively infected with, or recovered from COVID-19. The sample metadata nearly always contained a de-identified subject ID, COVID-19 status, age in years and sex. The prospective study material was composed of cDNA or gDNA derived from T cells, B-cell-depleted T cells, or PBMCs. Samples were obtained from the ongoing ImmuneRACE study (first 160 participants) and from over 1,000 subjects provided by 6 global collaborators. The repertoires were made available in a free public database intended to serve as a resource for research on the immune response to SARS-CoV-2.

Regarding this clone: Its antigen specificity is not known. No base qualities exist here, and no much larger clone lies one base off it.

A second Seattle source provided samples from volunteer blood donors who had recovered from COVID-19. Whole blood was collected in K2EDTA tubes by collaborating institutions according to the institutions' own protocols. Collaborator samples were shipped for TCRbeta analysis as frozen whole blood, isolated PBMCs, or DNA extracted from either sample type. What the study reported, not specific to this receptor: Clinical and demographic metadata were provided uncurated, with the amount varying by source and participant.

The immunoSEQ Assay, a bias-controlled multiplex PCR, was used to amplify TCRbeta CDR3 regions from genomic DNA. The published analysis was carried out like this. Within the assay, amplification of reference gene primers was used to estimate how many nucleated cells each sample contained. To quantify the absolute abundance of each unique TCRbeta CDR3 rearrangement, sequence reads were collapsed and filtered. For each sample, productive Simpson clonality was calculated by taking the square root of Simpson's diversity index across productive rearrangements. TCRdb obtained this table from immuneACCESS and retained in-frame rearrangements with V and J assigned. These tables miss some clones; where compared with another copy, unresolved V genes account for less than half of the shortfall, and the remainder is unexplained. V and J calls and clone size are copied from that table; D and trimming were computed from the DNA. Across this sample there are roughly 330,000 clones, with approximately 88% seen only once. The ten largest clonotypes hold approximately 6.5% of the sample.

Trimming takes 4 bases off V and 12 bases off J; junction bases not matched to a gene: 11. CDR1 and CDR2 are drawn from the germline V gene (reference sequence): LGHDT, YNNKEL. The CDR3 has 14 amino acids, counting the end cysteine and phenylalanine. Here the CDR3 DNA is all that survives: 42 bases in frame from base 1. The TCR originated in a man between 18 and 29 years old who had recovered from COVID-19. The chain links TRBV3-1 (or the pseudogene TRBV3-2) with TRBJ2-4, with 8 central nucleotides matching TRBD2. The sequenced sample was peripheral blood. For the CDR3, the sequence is CASSRRLSGTTQYF. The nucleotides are TGTGCCAGCAGCCGTCGGCTTAGCGGGACAACTCAGTACTTC.